This paragraph reports one TCR beta chain. Source study methods: From reference gene primer amplification, estimates of nucleated cell counts were derived. Libraries were prepared by immunoSEQ multiplex PCR; TCRdb keeps only in-frame clonotypes and omits some of them. That table supplies the V and J calls and clone size; D and trimming were determined from the DNA. The top ten clones hold 1.5% to 1.7% of a sample with more than 140,000 clones, just over 85% of them seen once. This CDR3 region has 15 residues. This sample stems from a study of blood T cell repertoires in COVID-19. Study context: From the United States, Italy and Spain came samples of acute and convalescent COVID-19. The cDNA or gDNA used as material had been derived from T cells, B-cell-depleted T cells, or PBMCs.

Source material: peripheral blood. The chain is built from TRBV21-1 and TRBJ1-2; the tabulated D call, TRBD1, remains unverified against the DNA. TRBV21-1 counts as a pseudogene. The sequence came from a woman aged 55-69 years with acute or convalescent COVID-19. The CDR3 DNA sequence: TGTGCCAGCAGCAAAGTTTCGGGACAGTACTATGGCTACACCTTC. Protein sequence: CASSKVSGQYYGYTF.